This is a list of T cell receptor beta chains from one sample in a study of blood T cell repertoires in COVID-19. TCRdb's copy holds only in-frame clones and misses some; the assay was immunoSEQ multiplex PCR. The sample yields about 200,000 clones, 75% to 90% seen once. The material sequenced was PBMCs or T cells enriched from blood (not recorded which). Source of these receptors: a woman aged 30 to 39 who had been exposed to COVID-19. The CDR3 runs from the conserved cysteine through the conserved F or W. Each record gives: CDR3 protein, CDR3 DNA, CDR3 length, clone size, V gene, J gene, D gene. The D gene is left open where the match is weak. Some rows have no size entry. The others give once, few or many, or a class for an expanded clone.

CDR3aa: CASSEAYRADSNQPQHF
CDR3nt: TGTGCCAGCAGTGAAGCTTACAGGGCAGACAGCAATCAGCCCCAGCATTTT
len: 17
abundance: .
v_gene: TRBV6-1
j_gene: TRBJ1-5
d_gene: .

CDR3aa: CASSLSDRDYGYTF
CDR3nt: TGCGCCAGCAGCTTATCGGACAGGGACTATGGCTACACCTTC
len: 14
abundance: .
v_gene: TRBV5-1
j_gene: TRBJ1-2
d_gene: TRBD1

CDR3aa: CASSGRTNYGYTF
CDR3nt: TGTGCCAGCAGCGGCCGTACTAACTATGGCTACACCTTC
len: 13
abundance: .
v_gene: TRBV5-8
j_gene: TRBJ1-2
d_gene: .

CDR3aa: CASSLSASGADTQYF
CDR3nt: TGCGCCAGCAGCTTGTCGGCTAGCGGGGCCGATACGCAGTATTTT
len: 15
abundance: .
v_gene: TRBV5-1
j_gene: TRBJ2-3
d_gene: TRBD2

CDR3aa: CASRPGWGRNTEAFF
CDR3nt: TGTGCCAGCAGGCCGGGTTGGGGCCGGAACACTGAAGCTTTCTTT
len: 15
abundance: .
v_gene: TRBV11-1
j_gene: TRBJ1-1
d_gene: .

CDR3aa: CASSIWGGEINEQFF
CDR3nt: TGTGCCAGTAGTATCTGGGGCGGGGAAATCAATGAGCAGTTCTTC
len: 15
abundance: .
v_gene: TRBV19
j_gene: TRBJ2-1
d_gene: .

CDR3aa: CASSDGRVGYEQYF
CDR3nt: TGCGCCAGCAGTGATGGCAGGGTTGGGTACGAGCAGTACTTC
len: 14
abundance: once
v_gene: TRBV5-1
j_gene: TRBJ2-7
d_gene: .

CDR3aa: CASRAGGYTF
CDR3nt: TGTGCCAGCAGGGCGGGGGGCTACACCTTC
len: 10
abundance: .
v_gene: TRBV2
j_gene: TRBJ1-2
d_gene: .

CDR3aa: CATRGAANEKLFF
CDR3nt: TGTGCCACAAGGGGTGCGGCTAATGAAAAACTGTTTTTT
len: 13
abundance: .
v_gene: TRBV24-1
j_gene: TRBJ1-4
d_gene: .

CDR3aa: CASSQGGGGGNQPQHF
CDR3nt: TGTGCCAGCAGCCAAGGGGGAGGGGGTGGCAATCAGCCCCAGCATTTT
len: 16
abundance: .
v_gene: TRBV3-1/TRBV3-2
j_gene: TRBJ1-5
d_gene: .

CDR3aa: CASSPRSELTEAFF
CDR3nt: TGTGCCAGCAGCCCACGATCTGAGTTGACTGAAGCTTTCTTT
len: 14
abundance: .
v_gene: TRBV7-2
j_gene: TRBJ1-1
d_gene: .

CDR3aa: CASSLEGDSNSNQPQHF
CDR3nt: TGCGCCAGCAGCTTGGAGGGTGACAGCAATAGCAATCAGCCCCAGCATTTT
len: 17
abundance: .
v_gene: TRBV5-1
j_gene: TRBJ1-5
d_gene: .

CDR3aa: CATSAQGVSTGELFF
CDR3nt: TGTGCCACCAGTGCCCAGGGGGTTTCCACCGGGGAGCTGTTTTTT
len: 15
abundance: .
v_gene: TRBV24-1
j_gene: TRBJ2-2
d_gene: TRBD1

CDR3aa: CASSEQGVVETQYF
CDR3nt: TGTGCCAGCAGTGAACAAGGGGTAGTTGAGACCCAGTACTTC
len: 14
abundance: .
v_gene: TRBV2
j_gene: TRBJ2-5
d_gene: .

CDR3aa: CASSRLAGGQETQYF
CDR3nt: TGTGCCAGTAGTAGGCTAGCGGGGGGGCAAGAGACCCAGTACTTC
len: 15
abundance: .
v_gene: TRBV19
j_gene: TRBJ2-5
d_gene: TRBD2

CDR3aa: CASGPPGQGQRTQYF
CDR3nt: TGTGCCAGCGGACCTCCGGGACAGGGACAACGGACCCAGTACTTC
len: 15
abundance: once
v_gene: TRBV5-8
j_gene: TRBJ2-5
d_gene: TRBD1

CDR3aa: CASSLAGADDQPQHF
CDR3nt: TGCGCCAGCAGCTTGGCTGGGGCAGATGATCAGCCCCAGCATTTT
len: 15
abundance: once
v_gene: TRBV5-1
j_gene: TRBJ1-5
d_gene: .

CDR3aa: CSALLGEKLFF
CDR3nt: TGCAGTGCTCTCCTAGGAGAAAAACTGTTTTTT
len: 11
abundance: .
v_gene: TRBV20-1
j_gene: TRBJ1-4
d_gene: .

CDR3aa: CASSPPEGQGGLYEQYF
CDR3nt: TGTGCCAGCTCACCACCCGAAGGACAGGGAGGGCTCTACGAGCAGTACTTC
len: 17
abundance: .
v_gene: TRBV18
j_gene: TRBJ2-7
d_gene: .

CDR3aa: CASSTTGPNTEAFF
CDR3nt: TGCGCCAGCAGCACGACAGGGCCGAACACTGAAGCTTTCTTT
len: 14
abundance: .
v_gene: TRBV5-1
j_gene: TRBJ1-1
d_gene: TRBD1

CDR3aa: CASSLAGTYEQYF
CDR3nt: TGTGCCAGCAGCCTAGCCGGGACCTACGAGCAGTACTTC
len: 13
abundance: .
v_gene: TRBV5-8
j_gene: TRBJ2-7
d_gene: .

CDR3aa: CASSSRQGSGNTIYF
CDR3nt: TGTGCCAGCAGCTCCCGACAGGGCTCTGGAAACACCATATATTTT
len: 15
abundance: .
v_gene: TRBV3-1/TRBV3-2
j_gene: TRBJ1-3
d_gene: TRBD1

CDR3aa: CASSQPTGLGQGSVNEQFF
CDR3nt: TGTGCCAGCAGCCAACCAACGGGGCTAGGGCAGGGGAGCGTCAATGAGCAGTTCTTC
len: 19
abundance: .
v_gene: TRBV16
j_gene: TRBJ2-1
d_gene: .

CDR3aa: CASGQTYEQYF
CDR3nt: TGTGCTAGTGGCCAGACCTACGAGCAGTACTTC
len: 11
abundance: .
v_gene: TRBV12-5
j_gene: TRBJ2-7
d_gene: .

CDR3aa: CSVEGGGSNNEQFF
CDR3nt: TGCAGCGTTGAAGGGGGGGGCTCCAACAATGAGCAGTTCTTC
len: 14
abundance: .
v_gene: TRBV29-1
j_gene: TRBJ2-1
d_gene: .

CDR3aa: CASSDGGASPLHF
CDR3nt: TGTGCCAGCAGTGATGGGGGCGCGTCACCCCTCCACTTT
len: 13
abundance: .
v_gene: TRBV6-4
j_gene: TRBJ1-6
d_gene: .

CDR3aa: CASSSTGQPGGDEQFF
CDR3nt: TGTGCCAGCAGCTCGACGGGACAGCCCGGGGGCGATGAGCAGTTCTTC
len: 16
abundance: .
v_gene: TRBV11-3
j_gene: TRBJ2-1
d_gene: .

CDR3aa: CATRRPAGLNYGYTF
CDR3nt: TGTGCCACCAGAAGACCAGCGGGACTTAACTATGGCTACACCTTC
len: 15
abundance: .
v_gene: TRBV6-5
j_gene: TRBJ1-2
d_gene: .

CDR3aa: CASSLRLAGSTDTQYF
CDR3nt: TGTGCCAGCAGCTTACGACTAGCGGGGAGCACAGATACGCAGTATTTT
len: 16
abundance: .
v_gene: TRBV3-1/TRBV3-2
j_gene: TRBJ2-3
d_gene: TRBD2

CDR3aa: CASSPLTGGMDNEQFF
CDR3nt: TGTGCCAGCTCACCACTGACGGGGGGAATGGACAATGAGCAGTTCTTC
len: 16
abundance: .
v_gene: TRBV18
j_gene: TRBJ2-1
d_gene: TRBD2

CDR3aa: CASSGQGAVGNTIYF
CDR3nt: TGTGCCAGCAGTGGACAGGGGGCAGTCGGAAACACCATATATTTT
len: 15
abundance: .
v_gene: TRBV2
j_gene: TRBJ1-3
d_gene: TRBD1

CDR3aa: CATSDLLGHDNSPLHF
CDR3nt: TGTGCCACCAGTGACCTTTTGGGACATGATAATTCACCCCTCCACTTT
len: 16
abundance: .
v_gene: TRBV24-1
j_gene: TRBJ1-6
d_gene: .

CDR3aa: CASSSLILTGVRGYGYTF
CDR3nt: TGTGCCAGCAGCTCCCTTATCCTGACAGGGGTCCGAGGCTATGGCTACACCTTC
len: 18
abundance: .
v_gene: TRBV6-2/TRBV6-3
j_gene: TRBJ1-2
d_gene: TRBD1

CDR3aa: CASMRTGGSPRNSPLHF
CDR3nt: TGTGCCAGTATGAGGACCGGAGGATCGCCCCGTAATTCACCCCTCCACTTT
len: 17
abundance: .
v_gene: TRBV19
j_gene: TRBJ1-6
d_gene: .

CDR3aa: CASSPLQGGTSYNEQFF
CDR3nt: TGTGCCAGCAGCCCCTTACAGGGAGGGACGTCCTACAATGAGCAGTTCTTC
len: 17
abundance: once
v_gene: TRBV14
j_gene: TRBJ2-1
d_gene: .

CDR3aa: CATSDQGTETNYGYTF
CDR3nt: TGTGCCACCAGTGATCAAGGGACAGAGACTAACTATGGCTACACCTTC
len: 16
abundance: .
v_gene: TRBV24-1
j_gene: TRBJ1-2
d_gene: TRBD1

CDR3aa: CASSSTELNSPLHF
CDR3nt: TGCGCCAGCAGCTCGACAGAGCTTAATTCACCCCTCCACTTT
len: 14
abundance: .
v_gene: TRBV5-1
j_gene: TRBJ1-6
d_gene: .

CDR3aa: CASSYGQEYGYTF
CDR3nt: TGTGCCAGCAGCTACGGACAGGAATATGGCTACACCTTC
len: 13
abundance: .
v_gene: TRBV7-3
j_gene: TRBJ1-2
d_gene: TRBD1

CDR3aa: CASSTAGLAGARFF
CDR3nt: TGTGCCAGTAGTACCGCGGGACTAGCGGGGGCCAGGTTCTTC
len: 14
abundance: .
v_gene: TRBV19
j_gene: TRBJ2-1
d_gene: TRBD2